This T cell receptor (beta chain) is drawn from a study of shared clonotypes between healthy human individuals. General observations from the study: A reduction in generation probabilities was seen for non-shared clonotypes relative to those shared by all four donors.

Genomic DNA of every subset was divided equally among multiple immunoSEQ plates. Assay: immunoSEQ multiplex PCR; the TCRdb copy retains only in-frame clones and omits some. The repertoire has a few million clones, around 90% of them found once; the top ten carry around 0.35%. CDR3 length: 13 amino acids. Trimming cost V 3 bases and J 3 bases, with 8 bases left between them. CDR1 SGHTA and CDR2 FQGNSA come from the germline V gene. In the case of this clone: The target antigen is unknown.

This sequence originates from a man between 18 and 29 years old in good health. Some clones in this sample may be carry-over from other donors' samples. Sequences were obtained from naive CD4+ T cells from PBMCs. The subset is: CD45RA+ positively selected. This chain joins TRBV7-2 and TRBJ2-5, with TRBD1 as a possible D gene (5 bases). The CDR3 DNA is TGTGCCAGCAGCTTCGGCAGGGAAGAGACCCAGTACTTC. Its protein is CASSFGREETQYF.